This entry lists 8 T cell receptor beta chains sequenced from one sample in a study of T cells in Graves' hyperthyroidism and ophthalmopathy. TCR beta CDR3 regions were amplified from RNA. The TCR CDR3 was amplified in a first-round RT-PCR using the HTBI primer set. TCRdb independently ran MiXCR on the multiplex PCR reads; one entry per CDR3 protein. The table has 700,000 to 850,000 distinct CDR3 sequences, around 40% seen once. The sequenced sample consisted of blood. The source is a middle-aged woman with Graves' hyperthyroidism.

This clonotype was seen only once. The chain couples TRBV20-1 to TRBJ1-6; D is uncertain. Deletions cut 0 bases from V and 0 bases from J, with 21 bases between. There are 20 residues in the CDR3. In germline, CDR1 is DFQATT, CDR2 SNEGSKA (reference sequence). The DNA for the CDR3 is TGCAGTGCTAGAGAACTGCTATTCTCATCCAGGAGCTCCTATAATTCACCCCTCCACTTT. It encodes CSARELLFSSRSSYNSPLHF.

This clonotype was detected many times. The chain uses TRBV4-3 and TRBJ2-7; 8 positions agree with TRBD1. Germline lookup yields CDR1 LGHNA and CDR2 YSLEER. The CDR3 totals 15 residues. Germline trimming cut 4 bases from V and 4 bases from J; bases unmatched to any gene: 9. The CDR3 DNA reads as TGCGCCAGCAGCCCGGTCCTAGGACAGGGTTACGAGCAGTACTTC. Residues: CASSPVLGQGYEQYF.

The table lists this clonotype with a few counts. The chain couples TRBV6-1 to TRBJ1-5; unclear D gene. V gave up 2 bases and J gave up 0 bases, with 8 bases separating them. The CDR3 has 15 residues. CDR1 MNHNS and CDR2 SASEGT come from the germline V gene. The CDR3 protein is CASSEYGYSNQPQHF. CDR3 nucleotides: TGTGCCAGCAGTGAATATGGTTATAGCAATCAGCCCCAGCATTTT.

This rearrangement joins TRBV10-3 to TRBJ2-1; D unresolved. Germline values: CDR1 ENHRY, CDR2 SYGVKD. V was cut by 3 bases and J by 0 bases, with 9 bases left in between. The CDR3 runs 15 residues. CDR3 loop: CAISDQRSSYNEQFF. CDR3 in DNA: TGTGCCATCAGTGATCAGAGAAGCTCCTACAATGAGCAGTTCTTC.

The chain uses TRBV9 and TRBJ1-1; maybe TRBD1 (6 bases). The germline CDR1 and CDR2 sequences are SGDLS and YYNGEE. The length of the CDR3 is 16 residues. V shed 7 bases and J shed 4 bases, with 23 bases lying between them. In nucleotides, the CDR3 is TGTGCCAGCTCACCACCGTGGCTGGGGGCTAGCACTGAAGCTTTCTTT. Its translation: CASSPPWLGASTEAFF.

V is TRBV7-2 and J is TRBJ2-7; D is perhaps TRBD1 or TRBD2 (5 bases each). The CDR3 spans 15 residues. Germline loops: CDR1 SGHTA, CDR2 FQGNSA. V lost 6 bases to trimming and J lost 6 bases, with 21 bases between them. CDR3 nucleotides: TGTGCCAGCAGAACCACCGGGACCGCCGGTGGCGAGCAGTACTTC. Protein sequence: CASRTTGTAGGEQYF.

This clonotype was seen repeatedly, ten times or more. V gene TRBV7-9 combines with J gene TRBJ2-5, with 8 positions matching TRBD2. This CDR3 region has 15 residues. Germline CDR1 SEHNR, CDR2 FQNEAQ (reference sequence). With V trimmed by 0 bases and J by 5 bases, 5 bases remained unmatched. CDR3 sequence (DNA): TGTGCCAGCAGCTTAGCGCGGGGGGCCCGGGAGACCCAGTACTTC. Translating gives CASSLARGARETQYF.

This clonotype was observed a few times. The chain joins TRBV13 to TRBJ2-3, with D possibly being TRBD1 (6 bases). V gave up 3 bases and J gave up 4 bases, with 14 bases separating them. The CDR3 extends over 15 amino acids. CDR1 is PRHDT and CDR2 is FYEKMQ in the germline V gene (reference sequence). The CDR3 DNA is TGTGCCAGCAGCTTGGACAGTCGCCGTGCAGATACGCAGTATTTT. Translating gives CASSLDSRRADTQYF.